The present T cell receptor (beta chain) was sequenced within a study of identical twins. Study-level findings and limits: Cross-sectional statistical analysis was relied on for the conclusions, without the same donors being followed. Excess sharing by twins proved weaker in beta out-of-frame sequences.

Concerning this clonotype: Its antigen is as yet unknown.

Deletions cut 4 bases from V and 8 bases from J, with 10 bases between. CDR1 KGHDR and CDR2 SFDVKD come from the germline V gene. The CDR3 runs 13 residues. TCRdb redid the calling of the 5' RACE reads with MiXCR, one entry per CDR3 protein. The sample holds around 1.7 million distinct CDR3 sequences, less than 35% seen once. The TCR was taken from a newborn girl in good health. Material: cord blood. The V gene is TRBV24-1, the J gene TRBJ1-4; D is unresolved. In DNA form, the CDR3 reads TGTGCCACCAGTGAACATTACAGCGAAAAACTGTTTTTT. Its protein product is CATSEHYSEKLFF.